This paragraph reports one TCR beta chain. Amplification targeted TCR beta CDR3 regions from RNA transcripts. Using the HTBI primer set, a first-round RT-PCR was run on the TCR CDR3. Each CDR3 protein gets one entry after TCRdb re-called the multiplex PCR reads with MiXCR. This table has 550,000 to 700,000 distinct CDR3 sequences, approximately 44% appearing once. This entry is derived from a study of T cells in Graves' hyperthyroidism and ophthalmopathy. The CDR3 contains 16 residues. Germline V gene data show CDR1 as ENHRY and CDR2 as SYGVKD. The V end lost 7 bases, the J end lost 1 base, and 16 bases lay between the germline ends.

The source material was peripheral blood or thyroid tissue (not recorded which). The chain recombines TRBV10-3 with TRBJ2-2; a weak D match, TRBD1 (5 bases). This sequence was found in an adult woman with Graves' disease, either hyperthyroidism or ophthalmopathy (not recorded which). The CDR3 DNA reads as TGTGCCATCACCTCCCAGGCAGGGATGAACACCGGGGAGCTGTTTTTT. This translates into CAITSQAGMNTGELFF.